The next 13 T cell receptor beta chains were all read from a single sample in a study of blood T cell repertoires in COVID-19. Clones were sequenced by immunoSEQ multiplex PCR, and TCRdb holds only the in-frame ones, with some missing. In the table there are fewer than 90,000 clones, 90% to 95% of which are singletons. The sequencing input was peripheral blood. The source is a human donor with active COVID-19. The donor label of this sample is uncertain.

The rearrangement joins TRBV4-2 to TRBJ1-6; 9 bases are shared with TRBD1. Trimming took 0 bases from V and 7 from J; bases not matched to a gene: 10. The CDR3 is 18 residues long. CDR1 LGHNA and CDR2 YNFKEQ come from the germline V gene. CDR3 DNA: TGTGCCAGCAGCCAAGAACGCCGACAGGGGACAGGGAATTCACCCCTCCACTTT. Its translation is CASSQERRQGTGNSPLHF.

The genes are TRBV6-2 or TRBV6-3 and TRBJ1-2; D remains ambiguous. The germline CDR1 and CDR2 sequences are MNHEY and SVGEGT. Trimming removed 2 bases at V and 4 bases at J, with 11 bases between. The CDR3 runs 14 residues. In DNA form, the CDR3 reads TGTGCCAGCAGTTACGGCCGTTCGGGCTATGGCTACACCTTC. It is translated as CASSYGRSGYGYTF.

This rearrangement joins TRBV7-7 to TRBJ2-3; 7 bases align to TRBD2. The CDR3 is 16 residues long. Germline-derived CDR1 and CDR2 are SSHAT and FNYEAQ (reference sequence). V shed 5 bases, J shed 6 bases, and the junction held 14 bases outside the gene matches. The CDR3 DNA sequence: TGTGCCAGCAGCCCGCAACCGGGACTAACAAAGGATACGCAGTATTTT. It is translated as CASSPQPGLTKDTQYF.

The V gene is TRBV2, the J gene TRBJ2-7; TRBD1 is a possible D gene (6 bases). The CDR3 loop spans 13 amino acids. CDR1 SNHLY and CDR2 FYNNEI come from the germline V gene. The V end lost 6 bases, the J end lost 2 bases, and 11 bases lay between the germline ends. The CDR3: CASRVTGTYEQYF. DNA of the CDR3: TGTGCCAGCAGAGTGACAGGAACCTACGAGCAGTACTTC.

This clone was recorded a few times. This chain connects TRBV6-6 to TRBJ1-5, with TRBD1 matching over 7 bases. Unmatched junction bases numbered 10, after V lost 10 bases and J lost 7 bases. The V gene's germline CDR1 is MNHNY and CDR2 SVGAGI (reference sequence). CDR3 length equals 13 residues. Here the CDR3 reads CATSRQGEQPQHF. In DNA, the CDR3 is TGTGCCACCTCGAGACAGGGAGAGCAGCCCCAGCATTTT.

This clone was recorded only once. This chain links TRBV5-1 with TRBJ2-7, with 9 bases lining up with TRBD1. The CDR3 is made up of 15 amino acids. After removal of 0 bases from V and 4 bases from J, the junction contained 5 bases not matched to a gene. Per the germline V gene, CDR1 is SGHRS and CDR2 is YFSETQ. The CDR3 DNA is TGCGCCAGCAGCTTGGGGGGACAGGGAGGATACGAGCAGTACTTC. Amino acids: CASSLGGQGGYEQYF.

This sequence joins TRBV5-3 and TRBJ1-5, with 7 bases lining up with TRBD1. TRBV5-3 is classed as an ORF, of uncertain function. Trimming removed 4 bases from V and 3 bases from J; junction bases left unmatched: 7. CDR3 size: 15 residues. CDR3 region: CARSPRQGVNQPQHF. The CDR3 DNA sequence: TGTGCCAGAAGCCCACGACAGGGCGTCAATCAGCCCCAGCATTTT.

This clone was counted a single time. The rearrangement links TRBV18 to TRBJ2-3; 10 nucleotides align to TRBD2. Trimming at V came to 3 bases and at J to 1 base, leaving 1 base not matched to a gene. Looked up from germline, CDR1 is KGHSH and CDR2 is LQKENI. CDR3 length equals 15 residues. In nucleotides, the CDR3 is TGTGCCAGCTCACCCCTAGCGGGGGGCACAGATACGCAGTATTTT. Residues: CASSPLAGGTDTQYF. The full variable domain, with the rest looked up from reference TRBV18 and TRBJ2-3, is NAGVMQNPRHLVRRRGQEARLRCSPMKGHSHVYWYRQLPEEGLKFMVYLQKENIIDESGMPKERFSAEFPKEGPSILRIQQVVRGDSAAYFCASSPLAGGTDTQYFGPGTRLTVL.

This chain links TRBV19 with TRBJ2-3, with 7 bases matching TRBD1. The J segment lost 0 bases and the V segment lost 10 bases, leaving 7 bases of the junction unmatched. The CDR3 runs 14 residues. The germline gives CDR1 LNHDA, CDR2 SQIVND (reference sequence). The CDR3 region has the DNA TGTGCCACCCAAGGGACAGTCAGCACAGATACGCAGTATTTT. It codes for CATQGTVSTDTQYF.

The chain recombines TRBV28 with TRBJ2-7; 8 positions match TRBD2. The germline V gene encodes CDR1 MDHEN and CDR2 SYDVKM. The length of the CDR3 is 12 residues. The DNA for the CDR3 is TGTCGGGTAAGCGGGAGCTCCTACGAGCAGTACTTC. Translation gives CRVSGSSYEQYF.

The chain uses TRBV6-5 and TRBJ1-1; D ambiguous. Trimming removed 10 bases from V and 2 bases from J, with 11 bases in between. The CDR3 is 12 amino acids. The V gene's germline CDR1 is MNHEY and CDR2 SVGAGI. The CDR3 DNA sequence: TGTGCCACCTTACGGGGAAACACTGAAGCTTTCTTT. Translated, it gives CATLRGNTEAFF.

J is TRBJ2-2 and V is TRBV6-5, with D perhaps TRBD1 (6 bases). There are 16 residues in the CDR3. Per the germline V gene, CDR1 is MNHEY and CDR2 is SVGAGI. V lost 4 bases and J lost 3, with 15 bases in between. The CDR3 coding sequence is TGTGCCAGCAGTTGGAACGGGGCAGGGGACACCGGGGAGCTGTTTTTT. It specifies CASSWNGAGDTGELFF.

The chain links TRBV5-8 to TRBJ1-1; D gene uncertain. V was clipped by 0 bases and J by 10 bases, with 19 bases between them. CDR1 and CDR2 (germline): SGHTS, YDEGEE. The CDR3 runs 15 residues. The CDR3 coding sequence is TGTGCCAGCAGCTTGGATCGGCCGCGGGAAACCAGAGCTTTCTTT. Translating gives CASSLDRPRETRAFF.